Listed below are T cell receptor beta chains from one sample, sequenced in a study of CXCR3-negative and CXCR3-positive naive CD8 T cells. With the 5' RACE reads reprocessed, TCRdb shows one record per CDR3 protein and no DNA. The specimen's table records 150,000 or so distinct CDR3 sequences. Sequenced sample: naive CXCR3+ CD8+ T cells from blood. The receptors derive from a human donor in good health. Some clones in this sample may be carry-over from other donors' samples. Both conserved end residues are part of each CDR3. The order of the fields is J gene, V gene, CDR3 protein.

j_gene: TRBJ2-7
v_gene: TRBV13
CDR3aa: CASSNLAGGTYEQYF

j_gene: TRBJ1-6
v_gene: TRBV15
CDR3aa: CATRTGFGNSPLHF

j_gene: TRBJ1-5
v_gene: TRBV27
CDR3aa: CASSRTPGATNQPQHF

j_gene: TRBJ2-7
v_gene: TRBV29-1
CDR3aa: CSVESTSRIYEQYF

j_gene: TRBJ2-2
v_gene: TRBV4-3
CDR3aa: CASSPETGDTGELFF

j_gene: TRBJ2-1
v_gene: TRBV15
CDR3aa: CATSRDKTSGLNEQFF

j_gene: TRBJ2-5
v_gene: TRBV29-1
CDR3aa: CSVGDRSRETQYF

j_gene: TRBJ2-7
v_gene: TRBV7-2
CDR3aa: CASSSQFSGGAGAEQYF

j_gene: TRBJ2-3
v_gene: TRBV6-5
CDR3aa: CASSPFWGGASDTQYF

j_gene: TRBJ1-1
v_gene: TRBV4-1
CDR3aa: CASSQEPGRMNTEAFF

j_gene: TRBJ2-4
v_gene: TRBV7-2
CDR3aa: CASSLDGANIQYF

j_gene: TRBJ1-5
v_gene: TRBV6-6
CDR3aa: CATWDGHSNQPQHF

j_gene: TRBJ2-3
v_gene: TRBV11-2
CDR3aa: CASSLVGGAVDTQYF

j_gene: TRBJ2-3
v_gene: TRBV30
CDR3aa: CAWSDGVDRLQYF

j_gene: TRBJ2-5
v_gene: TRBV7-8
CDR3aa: CASSFQGRETQYF

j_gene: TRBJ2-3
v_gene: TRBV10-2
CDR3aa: CASSESKTDLAGADTRYF

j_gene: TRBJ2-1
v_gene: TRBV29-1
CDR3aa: CSVEWVDEQFF

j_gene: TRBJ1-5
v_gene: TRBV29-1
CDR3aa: CSVEEGVGQPQHF

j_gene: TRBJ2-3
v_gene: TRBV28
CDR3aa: CASSLISTDTQYF

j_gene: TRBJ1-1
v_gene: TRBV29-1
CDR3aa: CSVEDLKSGAFF

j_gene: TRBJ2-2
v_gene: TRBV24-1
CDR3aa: CATSEQPGQENTGELFF

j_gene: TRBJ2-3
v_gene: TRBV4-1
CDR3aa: CASAGRTDTQYF

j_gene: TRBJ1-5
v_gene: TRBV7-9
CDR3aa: CASSSTGTFNQPQHF

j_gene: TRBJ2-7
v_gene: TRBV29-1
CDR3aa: CSVKSTDYEQYF

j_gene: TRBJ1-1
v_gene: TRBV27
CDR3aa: CASSFGVAGTEAFF

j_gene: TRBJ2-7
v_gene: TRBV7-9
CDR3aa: CASRRGGDSYEQYF

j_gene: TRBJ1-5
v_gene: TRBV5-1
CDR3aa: CASSRRTGQGGRPQHF

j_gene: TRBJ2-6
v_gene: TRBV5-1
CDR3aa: CASSLVGTGIGGANVLTF

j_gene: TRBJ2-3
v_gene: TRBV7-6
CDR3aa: CASSLPAGGDTQYF

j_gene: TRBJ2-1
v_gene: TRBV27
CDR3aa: CASSLGGREQFF

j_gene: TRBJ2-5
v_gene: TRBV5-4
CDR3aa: CASSARQEIQETQYF

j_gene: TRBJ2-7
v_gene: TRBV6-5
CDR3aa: CASSGASGTNYEQYF

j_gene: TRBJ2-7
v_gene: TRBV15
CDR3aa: CATARRTGRGYEQYF

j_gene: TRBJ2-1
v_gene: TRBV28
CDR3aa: CASTLLGGSLNEQFF

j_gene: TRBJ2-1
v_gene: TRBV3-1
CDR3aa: CASSPSRRLAGGEIPTNEQFF

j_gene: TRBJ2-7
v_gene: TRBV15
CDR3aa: CATSREGATGANYEQYF

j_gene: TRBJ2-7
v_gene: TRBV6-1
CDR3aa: CASGNYGAVGYEQYF

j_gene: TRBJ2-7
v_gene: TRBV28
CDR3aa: CASSLNGGRVRYEQYF

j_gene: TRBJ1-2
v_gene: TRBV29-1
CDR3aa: CSVDGGGPYGYTF

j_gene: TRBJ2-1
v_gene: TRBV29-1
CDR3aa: CSVDSGHSYNEQFF

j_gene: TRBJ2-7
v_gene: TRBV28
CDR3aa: CASSPAGGWREGYEQYF

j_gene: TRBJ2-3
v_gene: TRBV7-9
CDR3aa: CASSSNRGTLPADTQYF

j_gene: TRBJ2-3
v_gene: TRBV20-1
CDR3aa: CSASGGGTRKDTQYF

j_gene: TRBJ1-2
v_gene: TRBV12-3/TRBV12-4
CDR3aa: CASSGSGGYTF

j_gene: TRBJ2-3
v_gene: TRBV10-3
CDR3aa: CAAQTGLATDTQYF

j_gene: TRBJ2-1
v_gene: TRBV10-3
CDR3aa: CAISEDRTSGDEQFF

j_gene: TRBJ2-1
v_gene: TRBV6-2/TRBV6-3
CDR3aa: CASSSTLNYNEQFF

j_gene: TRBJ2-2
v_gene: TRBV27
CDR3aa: CASSFRLAPNTGELFF